This T cell receptor beta chain comes out of a study of OX40 agonist ivuxolimab in advanced cancers. Across the study: The drug used for patients, ivuxolimab, was an agonistic anti-OX40 (CD134) antibody. General study results and limits: Clonal expansion by week 6 occurred in CD4+ and CD8+ blood T cells (at 0.1 to 3.0 mg/kg).

The CDR3 extends over 11 amino acids. Trimming removed 3 bases at V and 5 bases at J, with 2 bases between. CDR1 SGDLS and CDR2 YYNGEE come from the germline V gene. It was autoimmune disease history or systemic immunosuppression that excluded patients. Details on this clone: The antigen is not known.

Profiling relied on immunoSEQ multiplex PCR, and the TCRdb table lists in-frame clones only, not all of them. The table lists tens of thousands of clones, over 80% of them singletons. This chain uses TRBV9 with TRBJ2-2; D ambiguous. The sequence came from an adult with an advanced solid tumor such as melanoma, head and neck, liver or kidney cancer. The material was CD4+ or CD8+ T cells sorted from blood, obtained in a trial of the OX40 agonist ivuxolimab. The CDR3 nucleotides are TGTGCCAGCAGCGGAACCGGGGAGCTGTTTTTT. This translates into CASSGTGELFF.